Each of the 10 T cell receptor beta chains below was sequenced from the same sample in a study of regulatory T cells in long-lasting Graves disease. Construction of TCR beta libraries relied on iRepertoire HTBI primers and on Arm-PCR targeting CDR3 regions. MiXCR, applied by TCRdb to the multiplex PCR reads, yields one record per CDR3 protein. Of a few hundred thousand distinct CDR3 sequences listed, around 23% are singletons. Time point defined: persistent/refractory GD, antithyroid drugs over 5 years with positive TRAb. RNA isolated from PBMCs was used to make the TCR library. Sequences were derived from peripheral blood mononuclear cells (PBMCs), sampled when the disease was refractory, from a patient treated with antithyroid drugs. These receptors were collected from a woman in her thirties or forties with Graves disease.

This chain connects TRBV3-1 to TRBJ2-4; no firm D call. Germline V gene data show CDR1 as LGHDT and CDR2 as YNNKEL (reference sequence). V lost 4 bases to trimming and J lost 14 bases, with 15 bases between them. CDR3 length equals 12 residues. CDR3 in DNA: TGTGCCAGCAGCCTTTTCAACGGGCAGAAGTACTTC. Translating it yields CASSLFNGQKYF.

On this clonotype: This may come from a read error, since a much larger clone is one base off. The rearrangement links TRBV28 to TRBJ2-7; tentative D call: TRBD2 (5 bases). CDR1 is MDHEN and CDR2 is SYDVKM in the germline V gene. This CDR3 is 15 amino acids long. Trimming took 6 bases from V and 2 from J, leaving 17 bases between them. CDR3 amino acids: CASRARRRATYEQYF. Written as DNA, the CDR3 is TGTGCCAGCAGAGCTCGGAGGCGGGCCACCTACGAGCAGTACTTC. Supplemented by reference TRBV28 and TRBJ2-7, the full variable domain reads DVKVTQSSRYLVKRTGEKVFLECVQDMDHENMFWYRQDPGLGLRLIYFSYDVKMKEKGDIPEGYSVSREKKERFSLILESASTNQTSMYLCASRARRRATYEQYFGPGTRLTVT.

This clonotype appeared many times. The chain combines TRBV28 with TRBJ2-5; no reliable D call. The CDR3 is 15 amino acids. Germline assignment: CDR1 MDHEN and CDR2 SYDVKM. Trimming took 2 bases from V and 5 from J, leaving 15 bases between them. The CDR3 reads CASSLSSVEWETQYF. DNA of the CDR3: TGTGCCAGCAGTTTAAGCAGCGTCGAATGGGAGACCCAGTACTTC. The variable domain in full, completed from reference TRBV28 and TRBJ2-5, reads DVKVTQSSRYLVKRTGEKVFLECVQDMDHENMFWYRQDPGLGLRLIYFSYDVKMKEKGDIPEGYSVSREKKERFSLILESASTNQTSMYLCASSLSSVEWETQYFGPGTRLLVL.

This clonotype appeared many times. The chain combines TRBV28 with TRBJ1-5; no reliable D call. This CDR3 comprises 12 residues. Germline loops: CDR1 MDHEN, CDR2 SYDVKM. V was pared by 2 bases and J by 6 bases, with 5 bases between. The CDR3 protein is CASSLMFQPQHF. The CDR3 coding sequence is TGTGCCAGCAGTTTAATGTTTCAGCCCCAGCATTTT.

The V gene is TRBV10-3, the J gene TRBJ1-1, with D perhaps TRBD1 (5 bases). CDR3 length: 16 amino acids. Trimming took off 8 bases at V and 3 bases at J, with 22 bases between the two ends. Looked up from germline, CDR1 is ENHRY and CDR2 is SYGVKD. The CDR3: CAIRAFNWTNYTEAFF. The CDR3 nucleotides read TGTGCCATCCGGGCTTTTAACTGGACAAATTACACTGAAGCTTTCTTT.

The sample holds many counts of this clonotype. The rearrangement uses TRBV28 and TRBJ1-5; the D gene is possibly TRBD1 (5 bases). Per germline, CDR1 MDHEN and CDR2 SYDVKM. Trimming took 6 bases from V and 6 from J, leaving 24 bases between them. This CDR3 comprises 17 residues. CDR3 nucleotide sequence: TGTGCCAGCAGCCCCAGTAAGCAGGGCTCCCGGGGTCAGCCCCAGCATTTT. Protein: CASSPSKQGSRGQPQHF.

In this sample, this clonotype turned up many times. The rearrangement joins TRBV28 to TRBJ2-7, with TRBD1 as a possible D gene (6 bases). The CDR3 covers 15 residues. V was pared by 6 bases and J by 5 bases, with 20 bases between. The germline CDR1 and CDR2 sequences are MDHEN and SYDVKM. The CDR3 protein is CASSKLKTGIHEQYF. Written as DNA, the CDR3 is TGTGCCAGCAGCAAATTAAAGACAGGTATCCACGAGCAGTACTTC.

This clonotype was detected a few times. The J gene is TRBJ2-5, the V gene TRBV4-2; the D gene is possibly TRBD1 (6 bases). Germline V CDR1 and CDR2: LGHNA, YNFKEQ. V lost 4 bases and J 5 bases, leaving 14 bases between the germline ends. This CDR3 has 14 amino acids. This CDR3 reads CASSPRTERETQYF. CDR3 nucleotides: TGTGCCAGCAGCCCTCGGACAGAAAGGGAGACCCAGTACTTC.

V usage is TRBV6-1 and J usage is TRBJ1-2, with D perhaps TRBD1 (6 bases). This CDR3 contains 13 residues. Germline CDR1 is MNHNS and CDR2 is SASEGT. V lost 5 bases and J 6 bases, leaving 13 bases between the germline ends. The CDR3 reads CASSRDRPNGYTF. CDR3 nucleotides: TGTGCCAGCAGTAGAGACAGGCCAAATGGCTACACCTTC.

This clonotype was seen repeatedly, ten times or more. The V call is TRBV7-6, the J call TRBJ1-2; no definite D call. The germline gives CDR1 SGHVS, CDR2 FNYEAQ. V was trimmed by 5 bases and J by 1 base, leaving 17 bases between them. There are 16 residues in the CDR3. The CDR3 loop reads CASSPRSGERNYGYTF. The CDR3 DNA reads TGTGCCAGCAGCCCCAGGAGCGGGGAGCGTAACTATGGCTACACCTTC.